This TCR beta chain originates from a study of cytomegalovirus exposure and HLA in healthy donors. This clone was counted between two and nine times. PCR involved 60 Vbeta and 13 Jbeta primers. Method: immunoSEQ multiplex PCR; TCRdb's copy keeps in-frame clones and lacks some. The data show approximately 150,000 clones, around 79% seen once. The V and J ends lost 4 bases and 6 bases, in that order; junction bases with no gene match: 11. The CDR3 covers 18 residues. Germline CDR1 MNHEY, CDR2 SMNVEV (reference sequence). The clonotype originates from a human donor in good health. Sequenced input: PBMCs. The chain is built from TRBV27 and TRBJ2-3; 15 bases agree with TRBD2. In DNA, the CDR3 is TGTGCCAGCAGTTCCCGCGGACTAGCGGGAGGGCGGGTGGATACGCAGTATTTT. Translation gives CASSSRGLAGGRVDTQYF.